This TCR beta chain was identified in a study of beta chain features in type 1 diabetes. Overall study context: Sorted cells numbering some 110,000,000 were examined across all samples. Whole-study results and caveats: Type 1 diabetes patients had TCRB CDR3s that were shorter (moderately but significantly so) in all four CD4+ subsets.

Reverse transcription of all isolated RNA meant that expressed TCRB transcripts were sequenced. Only in-frame clones appear in the TCRdb table, and some are missing; sequencing was by immunoSEQ multiplex PCR. The data hold 500,000 to 650,000 clones, with around 12% observed a single time. This clone was picked up a small number of times. The antigen is undetermined. Each donor gave one heparinised blood draw averaging around 120 mL. The sample taken for sequencing was naive CD4+ T cells from blood. The clonotype originates from a man aged 30 to 39 with type 1 diabetes.

CDR3 coding DNA: TGTGCCAGCAGCAAGGGACAGGGGGAAACTAATGAAAAACTGTTTTTT. This translates into CASSKGQGETNEKLFF. The V call is TRBV5-4, the J call TRBJ1-4, with 11 positions matching TRBD1. The CDR3 spans 16 residues. Germline CDR1 and CDR2: SGHNT and YYREEE (reference sequence). V dropped 4 bases and J dropped 1; count of bases not matched to a gene: 3. Full variable domain (outside the CDR3, taken from reference TRBV5-4 and TRBJ1-4): ETGVTQSPTHLIKTRGQQVTLRCSSQSGHNTVSWYQQALGQGPQFIFQYYREEENGRGNFPPRFSGLQFPNYSSELNVNALELDDSALYLCASSKGQGETNEKLFFGSGTQLSVL.